This T cell receptor beta chain was captured by sequencing in a study of T cell responses to AZD1222 COVID-19 vaccine (dated by TCRdb to the early 2020s). For the wider study: A total of 230 to 250 trial participants underwent TCR sequencing, of whom 207 received two doses of AZD1222 and about 25 received two doses of the MenACWY control vaccine. Enrollment into the trials was organized by age into subgroups of 18-55, 56-69 and 70-plus years, and those subgroups contained roughly 150, 30 and 60 TCR-sequenced participants, respectively.

The CDR3 regions of human TCRbeta chains were analyzed by immunosequencing. Regarding the original processing steps: TCRs in the repertoires were matched against a reference library of SARS-CoV-2-specific TCRs that had been generated with the MIRA antigen-specificity platform. Breadth was defined as the fraction of unique TCRs that were SARS-CoV-2-associated. Depth was defined as the fraction of total T cells that were SARS-CoV-2-associated. Using the MIRA data, each spike-specific TCR was mapped to the spike region that the TCR reacts to and placed in a CD4 or CD8 class. Log10-transformed breadth and depth values were compared by one-way ANOVA with Sidak's multiple comparisons tests. TCRdb provides this immuneACCESS table in a form limited to in-frame rearrangements. Some clones are lacking; in checked studies, under half of them reflect an unresolved V gene, and why the rest are absent is not known. The DNA was the basis for D and trimming; V, J and clone size are from that table. For this sample there are 150,000 to 200,000 clones; around 91% appear just once. Of the sample, roughly 6% is held by the ten largest clones.

Read against the paper, the sample's time point label means: about 28 days (+/-7) after the second vaccine dose. Because spike-specific TCR depth and breadth did not differ between the two schedules, AZD1222 recipients who got a second dose at roughly 4 weeks were pooled with those who got a second dose at roughly 12 weeks. The vaccinee samples were drawn from two UK trials, COV001 and COV002, one of which was a single-blind randomized controlled phase 2/3 trial testing AZD1222 (ChAdOx1 nCoV-19) in healthy adults. Trial participant PBMC samples were collected at day 0 and day 28 after the second dose for TCRbeta chain sequencing. A word on this clone: Its recognized antigen is unknown. No base-level quality is on record; no much larger clone is a single base apart.

Here is what the overall study found, with its caveats: Participants were mostly white British, with more females than males. The authors suggested clonal diversity may have been underestimated. Vaccine-associated CD4 TCRs spanned the whole spike protein, with dominant responses in regions 160-218 and 743-854. Conclusions about previously exposed vaccinees were limited because only a handful of AZD1222 recipients were SARS-CoV-2 seropositive at baseline. Epitopes outside the regions mutated in the B.1.351 and B.1.1.7 variants were reportedly recognized by nearly half of the unique spike-specific TCRs. The 56-69-year group was small, and its depth increase did not reach significance, likely because of low power. Because no samples from the day 14 peak response were available, repertoires could be characterized only after the peak T cell response. After two AZD1222 doses, spike-specific TCR breadth and depth were significantly higher than at day 0 and than in MenACWY recipients.

Looking up the germline V gene (reference sequence) yields CDR1 SGHAT and CDR2 FQDESV. The CDR3 holds 16 amino acids from the cysteine to the phenylalanine. Only the CDR3 part of the read is kept: 48 bases, read in frame from the first base. Relative to germline, V is missing 2 bases and J is missing 7 bases, with 10 bases of the junction outside any gene match. The starting material was peripheral blood, obtained 28 days after the second AZD1222 dose. The source of this sequence is an adult who received the AZD1222 COVID-19 vaccine. The sequence joins TRBV11-1 to TRBJ2-2; 7 bases in the junction line up with TRBD1. The base sequence is TGTGCCAGCAGCTTACTGCCAGGGGGAAGTAGCGGGGAGCTGTTTTTT. Its amino acids are CASSLLPGGSSGELFF.